The T cell receptor beta chain described here comes from a study of somatic mutations in cytotoxic T cells in rheumatoid arthritis. Study outcomes and limitations: The antigen targets of the expanded CD8+ clones lacked identification.

TCRdb keeps only in-frame clones here, not all; method: immunoSEQ multiplex PCR. This sample carries around 12,000 clones, roughly 74% of them seen once, and the ten largest clones take more than 35%. The CDR3 spans 17 residues. Germline CDR1 is SGHDN and CDR2 is FVKESK. The V end lost 1 base, the J end lost 0 bases, and 15 bases lay between the germline ends. To note about this clone: Its antigen is unknown.

This clonotype was sampled from an adult with rheumatoid arthritis. The chain carries TRBV14 and TRBJ1-1; maybe TRBD1 (5 bases). The specimen sequenced was CD8+ T cells sorted from blood. DNA of the CDR3: TGTGCCAGCAGCCAAGGTTTAACAGGAGATCTGAACACTGAAGCTTTCTTT. It codes for CASSQGLTGDLNTEAFF.